What follows is one T cell receptor beta chain and its context. Its target is unknown. These data originate in a study of tumor-infiltrating lymphocytes in glioblastoma multiforme. Study-level results: Clone frequencies may be distorted by unequal TCR transcripts per cell. TCR plus mutation findings rest on a single glioblastoma patient.

Germline CDR1 and CDR2: SGHKS and YYEKEE (reference sequence). The CDR3 runs 13 residues. TCR beta libraries were built from RNA through three nested multiplex PCR rounds using modified ARM-PCR. TCRB cDNA was made from around 0.48 ug total RNA. These TCRB libraries lack any described unique molecular identifiers. TCRdb used MiXCR to reprocess the multiplex PCR reads, holding one entry per CDR3 protein. Of about 11,000 distinct CDR3 sequences detected, roughly 70% appear once; the ten largest clones hold about two fifths. The sample consisted of brain tumor tissue. The rearrangement uses TRBV5-5 and TRBJ1-2; maybe TRBD1 (5 bases). This receptor was taken from a male donor with glioblastoma. CDR3 nucleotides: TGTGCTGGCAGCTCAGGACACAACTATGGCTACACCTTC. This encodes CAGSSGHNYGYTF.